These T cell receptor gamma chains were read from a single sample in a study of intestinal T cells in coeliac disease. TCRdb used CATT to re-call clones from the multiplex PCR reads. The sample lists several hundred gamma-chain clones, 50% to 65% seen once, with 15% to 20% in the top ten. Sequenced material: a duodenal biopsy. These receptors were obtained from a human donor with celiac disease. The CDR3 runs from the conserved cysteine through the conserved F or W. Fields, in order: J gene, V gene, CDR3 protein.

J: TRGJ1/TRGJ2
V: TRGV2
CDR3: CATWDGRFISKLF

J: TRGJP1
V: TRGV10
CDR3: CAPRVFTTGWFKIF

J: TRGJ1/TRGJ2
V: TRGV2
CDR3: CATWDGFFELF

J: TRGJ1/TRGJ2
V: TRGV8
CDR3: CATWDSIKKLF

J: TRGJ1/TRGJ2
V: TRGV4
CDR3: CATWIERKKLF

J: TRGJP1
V: TRGV4
CDR3: CATWDGTVGSYTTGWFKIF

J: TRGJP1
V: TRGV10
CDR3: CAAWELSLGITGWFKIF

J: TRGJ1/TRGJ2
V: TRGV10
CDR3: CAAVGEIKKLF

J: TRGJP1
V: TRGV10
CDR3: CAAWDRSGWFKIF

J: TRGJP1
V: TRGV10
CDR3: CAAWDYKGCTGWFKIF

J: TRGJP1
V: TRGV2
CDR3: CADLGLTGWFKIF

J: TRGJ1/TRGJ2
V: TRGV9
CDR3: CALWEGRYYKKLF

J: TRGJP1
V: TRGV10
CDR3: CAARGIMRVNTTGWFKIF

J: TRGJP1
V: TRGV10
CDR3: CAAPDYTTGWFKIF

J: TRGJP2
V: TRGV2
CDR3: CATLGRAGSSDWIKTF

J: TRGJ1/TRGJ2
V: TRGV10
CDR3: CAAWDNYYKKLF

J: TRGJP1
V: TRGV10
CDR3: CAAWIIAPTTGWFKIF

J: TRGJ1/TRGJ2
V: TRGV8
CDR3: CATWDHSYYKKLF

J: TRGJ1/TRGJ2
V: TRGV4
CDR3: CATWDGPEWKLF

J: TRGJP1
V: TRGV10
CDR3: CAAWGGEVDVGWFKIF

J: TRGJ1/TRGJ2
V: TRGV5
CDR3: CATWDRFGVDKKLF

J: TRGJP1
V: TRGV10
CDR3: CAAWDLERHLVWFKIF

J: TRGJ1/TRGJ2
V: TRGV10
CDR3: CAAWDSRPGGYYKKLF

J: TRGJP1
V: TRGV11
CDR3: CARPLGTGWFKIF

J: TRGJ1/TRGJ2
V: TRGV9
CDR3: CALWEFEVGLKKLF

J: TRGJP1
V: TRGV8
CDR3: CATWDRTRPYTTGWFKIF